Described below is a single T cell receptor beta chain sequence and its context. V shed 4 bases and J 0 bases; nucleotides not matched to a gene: 3. This CDR3 is built from 14 residues. Germline CDR1 SGHNT, CDR2 YYREEE (reference sequence). Repertoires were generated with immunoSEQ multiplex PCR, while TCRdb's copy carries only in-frame clones and drops some. The sample has about 2.4 million clones; more than 80% are singletons. The data were taken from a study of shared clonotypes between healthy human individuals. This sequence joins TRBV5-4 and TRBJ1-1; 7 nucleotides align to TRBD1. This sequence was found in a man between 18 and 35 years old in good health. Sequenced input: naive CD4+ T cells sorted from blood. Stated subset: CD45RA+ positively selected. This CDR3 reads CASSPDRLNTEAFF. DNA for the CDR3: TGTGCCAGCAGCCCGGACAGGCTGAACACTGAAGCTTTCTTT.